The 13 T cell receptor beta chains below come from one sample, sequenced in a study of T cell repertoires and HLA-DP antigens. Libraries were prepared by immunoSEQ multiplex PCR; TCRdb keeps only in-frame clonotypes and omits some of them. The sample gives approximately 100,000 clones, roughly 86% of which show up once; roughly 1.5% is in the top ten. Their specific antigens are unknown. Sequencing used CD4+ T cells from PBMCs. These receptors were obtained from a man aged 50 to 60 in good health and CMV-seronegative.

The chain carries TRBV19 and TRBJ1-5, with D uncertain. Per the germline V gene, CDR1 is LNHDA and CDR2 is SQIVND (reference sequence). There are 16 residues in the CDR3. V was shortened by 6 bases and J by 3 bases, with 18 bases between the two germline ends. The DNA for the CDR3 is TGTGCCAGTAGGGGATTTGATTACAGTTACAATCAGCCCCAGCATTTT. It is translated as CASRGFDYSYNQPQHF.

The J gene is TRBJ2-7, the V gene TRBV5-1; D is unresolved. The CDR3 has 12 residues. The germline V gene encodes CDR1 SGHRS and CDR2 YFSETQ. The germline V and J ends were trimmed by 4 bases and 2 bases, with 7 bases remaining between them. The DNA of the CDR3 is TGCGCCAGCAGCGATTCCGCCTACGAGCAGTACTTC. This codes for CASSDSAYEQYF.

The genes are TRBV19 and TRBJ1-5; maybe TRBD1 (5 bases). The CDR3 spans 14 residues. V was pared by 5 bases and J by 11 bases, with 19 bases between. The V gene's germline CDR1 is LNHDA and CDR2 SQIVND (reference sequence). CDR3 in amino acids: CASSFHGATTAQHF. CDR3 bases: TGTGCCAGTAGTTTCCACGGGGCCACCACGGCCCAGCATTTT.

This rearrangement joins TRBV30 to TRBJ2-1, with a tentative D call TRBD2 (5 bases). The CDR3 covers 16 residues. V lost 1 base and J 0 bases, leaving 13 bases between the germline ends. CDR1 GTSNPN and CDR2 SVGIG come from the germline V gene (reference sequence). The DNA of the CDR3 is TGTGCCTGGAGTGCCGGTCGTGGGAGCTCCTACAATGAGCAGTTCTTC. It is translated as CAWSAGRGSSYNEQFF.

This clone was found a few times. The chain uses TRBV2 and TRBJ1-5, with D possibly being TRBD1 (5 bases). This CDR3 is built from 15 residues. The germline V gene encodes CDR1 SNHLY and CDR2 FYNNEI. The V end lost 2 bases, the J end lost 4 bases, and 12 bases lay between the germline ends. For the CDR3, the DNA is TGTGCCAGCAGTGAATTCCCAGGGCCTAATCAGCCCCAGCATTTT. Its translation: CASSEFPGPNQPQHF.

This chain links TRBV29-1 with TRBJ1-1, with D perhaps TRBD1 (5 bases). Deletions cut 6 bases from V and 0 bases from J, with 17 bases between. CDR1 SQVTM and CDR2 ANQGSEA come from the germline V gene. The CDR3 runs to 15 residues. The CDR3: CSVPGGGTMNTEAFF. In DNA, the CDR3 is TGCAGCGTCCCTGGCGGGGGAACCATGAACACTGAAGCTTTCTTT.

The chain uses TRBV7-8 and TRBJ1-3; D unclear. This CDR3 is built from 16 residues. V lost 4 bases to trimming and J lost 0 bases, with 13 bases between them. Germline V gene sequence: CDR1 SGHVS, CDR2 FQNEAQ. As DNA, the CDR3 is TGTGCCAGCAGCTCCTCCCGGGCGTTCTCTGGAAACACCATATATTTT. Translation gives CASSSSRAFSGNTIYF.

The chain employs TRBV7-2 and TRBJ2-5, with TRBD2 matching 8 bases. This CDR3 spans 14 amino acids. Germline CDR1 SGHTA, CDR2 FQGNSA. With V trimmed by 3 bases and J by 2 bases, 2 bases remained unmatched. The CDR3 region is CASSFPGGQETQYF. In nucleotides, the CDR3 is TGTGCCAGCAGCTTTCCGGGGGGGCAAGAGACCCAGTACTTC.

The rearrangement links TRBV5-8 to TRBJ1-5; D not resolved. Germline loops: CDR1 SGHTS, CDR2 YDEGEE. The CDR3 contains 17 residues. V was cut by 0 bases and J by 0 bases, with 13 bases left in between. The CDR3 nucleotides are TGTGCCAGCAGCTTGGCCTCTGGAGCTTATAGCAATCAGCCCCAGCATTTT. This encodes CASSLASGAYSNQPQHF.

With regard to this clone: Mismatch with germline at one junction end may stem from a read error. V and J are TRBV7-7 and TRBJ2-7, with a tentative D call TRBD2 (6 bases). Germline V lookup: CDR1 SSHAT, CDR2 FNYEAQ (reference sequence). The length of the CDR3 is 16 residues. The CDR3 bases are TGTGCTAGCAGCTCTGATCTGGTCACCGGGACTTACGAGCAGTACTTC. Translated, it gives CASSSDLVTGTYEQYF. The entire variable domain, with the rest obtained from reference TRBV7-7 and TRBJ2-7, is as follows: GAGVSQSPRYKVTKRGQDVTLRCDPISSHATLYWYQQALGQGPEFLTYFNYEAQPDKSGLPSDRFSAERPEGSISTLTIQRTEQRDSAMYRCASSSDLVTGTYEQYFGPGTRLTVT.

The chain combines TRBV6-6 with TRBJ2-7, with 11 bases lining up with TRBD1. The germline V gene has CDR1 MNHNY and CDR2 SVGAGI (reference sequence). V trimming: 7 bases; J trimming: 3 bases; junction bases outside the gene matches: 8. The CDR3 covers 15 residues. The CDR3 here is CASTGRDRGYYEQYF. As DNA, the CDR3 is TGTGCCAGCACCGGCCGGGACAGGGGGTACTACGAGCAGTACTTC.

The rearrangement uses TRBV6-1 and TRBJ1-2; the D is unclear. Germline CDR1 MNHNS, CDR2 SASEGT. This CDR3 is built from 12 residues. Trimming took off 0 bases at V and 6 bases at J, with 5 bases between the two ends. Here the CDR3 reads CASSEARDGYTF. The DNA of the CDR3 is TGTGCCAGCAGTGAAGCTAGGGATGGCTACACCTTC.

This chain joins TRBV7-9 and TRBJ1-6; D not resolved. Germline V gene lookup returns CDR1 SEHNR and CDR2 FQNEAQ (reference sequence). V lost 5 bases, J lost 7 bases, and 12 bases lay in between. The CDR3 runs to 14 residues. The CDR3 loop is CASSAGNTNSPLHF. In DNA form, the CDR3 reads TGTGCCAGCAGCGCCGGGAACACAAATTCACCCCTCCACTTT.